These T cell receptor beta chains were read from a single sample in a study of glioma-infiltrating T cells. TCRdb re-called the multiplex PCR reads through MiXCR, storing one row per CDR3 protein. The table lists 400,000 or so distinct CDR3 sequences, less than 50% of them singletons. Sample: glioma tissue, nonneoplastic brain tissue, or PBMCs (not recorded which). All receptors derive from a human donor with low-grade glioma or glioblastoma, undergoing nonglioma brain surgery, or in good health (not recorded which). Both conserved end residues are part of each CDR3. Fields, in order: V gene, J gene, clone size, D gene, CDR3 DNA, CDR3 protein. A D gene is named only where the DNA matches it firmly. Size values are once, few and many counts, or a class for expanded clones, and some rows have none.

V gene: TRBV15; J gene: TRBJ2-3; clone size: .; D gene: .; CDR3 DNA: TGTGCCACCAGCAGAGATCCAGGACTACTCAGCACAGATACGCAGTATTTT; CDR3 protein: CATSRDPGLLSTDTQYF
V gene: TRBV20-1; J gene: TRBJ2-1; clone size: many; D gene: .; CDR3 DNA: TGCAGTGCTAGAGCCACTAGAACCGATGAGCAGTTCTTC; CDR3 protein: CSARATRTDEQFF
V gene: TRBV7-3; J gene: TRBJ2-1; clone size: few; D gene: TRBD2; CDR3 DNA: TGTGCCAGCAGCTTAGAGACTAGCGGGAGGATTGAGCAGTTCTTC; CDR3 protein: CASSLETSGRIEQFF
V gene: TRBV7-6; J gene: TRBJ1-1; clone size: .; D gene: .; CDR3 DNA: TGTGCCAGCAGCCGAGGGACCTCGAACACTGAAGCTTTCTTT; CDR3 protein: CASSRGTSNTEAFF
V gene: TRBV7-9; J gene: TRBJ1-1; clone size: few; D gene: TRBD1; CDR3 DNA: TGTGCCAGCAGCTTTCGGGACAGGGAGAAAACTTTCTTT; CDR3 protein: CASSFRDREKTFF
V gene: TRBV4-2; J gene: TRBJ2-5; clone size: few; D gene: .; CDR3 DNA: TGTGCCAGCAGCCAAATACTACAAGAGACCCAGTACTTC; CDR3 protein: CASSQILQETQYF
V gene: TRBV4-2; J gene: TRBJ2-1; clone size: .; D gene: .; CDR3 DNA: TGTGCCAGCAGCCAAGATCGAGCAGTCAATGAGCAGTTCTTC; CDR3 protein: CASSQDRAVNEQFF
V gene: TRBV20-1; J gene: TRBJ2-7; clone size: many; D gene: TRBD2; CDR3 DNA: TGCAGTGCAAAACTAGCGGGTTTCGAGCAGTACTTC; CDR3 protein: CSAKLAGFEQYF
V gene: TRBV4-2; J gene: TRBJ2-7; clone size: once; D gene: TRBD1; CDR3 DNA: TGTGCCAGCAGCAACTTGAAGACAGGGATCAACGAGCAGTACTTC; CDR3 protein: CASSNLKTGINEQYF
V gene: TRBV11-2; J gene: TRBJ2-2; clone size: .; D gene: .; CDR3 DNA: TGTGCCAGCAGTGCGACATTGAACACCAAGGAGCTGTTTTTT; CDR3 protein: CASSATLNTKELFF
V gene: TRBV28; J gene: TRBJ1-5; clone size: few; D gene: .; CDR3 DNA: TGTGCCAGCAGATCCTTACGGGACAATAGCAATCAGCCCCAGCATTTT; CDR3 protein: CASRSLRDNSNQPQHF
V gene: TRBV28; J gene: TRBJ2-1; clone size: many; D gene: TRBD2; CDR3 DNA: TGTGCCAGCAGTGCGAGCGGGAGCTCCTACAATGAGCAGTTCTTC; CDR3 protein: CASSASGSSYNEQFF
V gene: TRBV28; J gene: TRBJ1-1; clone size: many; D gene: .; CDR3 DNA: TGTGCCAGCGATACAGAGATGAACACTGAAGCTTTCTTT; CDR3 protein: CASDTEMNTEAFF
V gene: TRBV7-9; J gene: TRBJ2-1; clone size: .; D gene: .; CDR3 DNA: TGTGCCAGCAGCGAAGTACAGGGCTCCTACAATGAGCAGTTCTTC; CDR3 protein: CASSEVQGSYNEQFF
V gene: TRBV5-1; J gene: TRBJ2-2; clone size: .; D gene: .; CDR3 DNA: TGCGCCAGCAGCTCCCAACAGCACGGGACTTCAAACACCGGGGAGCTGTTTTTT; CDR3 protein: CASSSQQHGTSNTGELFF
V gene: TRBV28; J gene: TRBJ1-2; clone size: many; D gene: TRBD1; CDR3 DNA: TGTGCCAGCAGCCGGGACAGCCTTTACTATGGCTACACCTTC; CDR3 protein: CASSRDSLYYGYTF
V gene: TRBV28; J gene: TRBJ1-2; clone size: many; D gene: .; CDR3 DNA: TGTGCCAGCAGTTTGGGGGGGAACTATGGCTACACCTTC; CDR3 protein: CASSLGGNYGYTF